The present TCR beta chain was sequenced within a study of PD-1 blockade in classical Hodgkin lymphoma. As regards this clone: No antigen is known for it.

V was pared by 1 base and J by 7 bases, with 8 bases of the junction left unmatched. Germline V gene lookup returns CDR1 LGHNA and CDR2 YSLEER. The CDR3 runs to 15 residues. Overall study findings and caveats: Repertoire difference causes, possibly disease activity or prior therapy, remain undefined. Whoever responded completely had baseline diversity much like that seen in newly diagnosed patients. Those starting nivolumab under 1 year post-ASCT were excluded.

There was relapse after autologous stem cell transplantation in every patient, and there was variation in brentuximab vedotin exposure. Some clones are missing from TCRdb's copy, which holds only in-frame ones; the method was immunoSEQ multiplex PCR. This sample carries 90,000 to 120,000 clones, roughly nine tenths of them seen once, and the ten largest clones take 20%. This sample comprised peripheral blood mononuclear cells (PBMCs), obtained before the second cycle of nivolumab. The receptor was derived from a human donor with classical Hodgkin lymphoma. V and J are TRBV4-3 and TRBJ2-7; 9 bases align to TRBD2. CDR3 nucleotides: TGCGCCAGCAGCCAAGGGGTAGCGGGAGTGAGGGAGCAGTACTTC. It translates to CASSQGVAGVREQYF.